Each of the 23 T cell receptor beta chains below was sequenced from the same sample in a study of cytomegalovirus exposure and HLA in healthy donors. Primers: 60 Vbeta forward and 13 Jbeta reverse. Generated by immunoSEQ multiplex PCR, the TCRdb table keeps only in-frame clones and is missing some. The repertoire holds 140,000 to 150,000 clones, around 77% seen once, with about 6.7% in the top ten. Material for sequencing was PBMCs. The receptors originated from a woman between 35 and 50 years old in good health and CMV-seropositive.

The chain employs TRBV30 and TRBJ1-6; maybe TRBD1 (6 bases). V was cut by 4 bases and J by 10 bases, with 11 bases left in between. Germline-derived CDR1 and CDR2 are GTSNPN and SVGIG (reference sequence). The CDR3 length is 12 residues. The CDR3 region is CAWNRGGSPLHF. In DNA, the CDR3 is TGTGCCTGGAACAGAGGGGGATCACCCCTCCACTTT. Full variable domain (outside the CDR3, taken from reference TRBV30 and TRBJ1-6): SQTIHQWPATLVQPVGSPLSLECTVEGTSNPNLYWYRQAAGRGLQLLFYSVGIGQISSEVPQNLSASRPQDRQFILSSKKLLLSDSGFYLCAWNRGGSPLHFGNGTRLTVT.

This clone was seen only once. V usage is TRBV7-6 and J usage is TRBJ1-1; 8 bases are a match to TRBD1. The CDR3 runs 14 residues. J lost 8 bases, V lost 5 bases, and 10 bases had no gene match. Germline CDR1 and CDR2: SGHVS and FNYEAQ. The CDR3: CASSPAGGSSEAFF. The DNA for the CDR3 is TGTGCCAGCAGCCCAGCAGGGGGCTCCTCCGAAGCTTTCTTT.

This clone occurred a few times. The junction shows a germline mismatch at one end, possibly a read error. V is TRBV7-9 and J is TRBJ2-7; 9 bases fit TRBD1. Germline CDR1 SEHNR, CDR2 FQNEAQ (reference sequence). CDR3 length equals 17 residues. For the CDR3, the DNA is TGTTCCAGCAGCTTAAGAGGGGGGGGGACAGGGTTATACGAGCAGTACTTC. It translates to CSSSLRGGGTGLYEQYF.

This chain joins TRBV7-9 and TRBJ1-1; a possible D gene is TRBD1 (5 bases). V was shortened by 2 bases and J by 7 bases, with 11 bases between the two germline ends. The CDR3 runs to 13 residues. Germline-derived CDR1 and CDR2 are SEHNR and FQNEAQ (reference sequence). CDR3 sequence reads: CASSLIADSEAFF. The DNA of the CDR3 is TGTGCCAGCAGCTTAATTGCTGACAGTGAAGCTTTCTTT.

The genes are TRBV28 and TRBJ1-4; D is perhaps TRBD1 (5 bases). The CDR3 consists of 14 residues. Germline lookup yields CDR1 MDHEN and CDR2 SYDVKM. V gave up 6 bases and J gave up 7 bases, with 15 bases separating them. CDR3 coding DNA: TGTGCCAGCAGCCGGGAGGGCGGGGCTGAAAAACTGTTTTTT. Protein product: CASSREGGAEKLFF.

The rearrangement links TRBV7-2 to TRBJ2-7; TRBD2 agrees at 9 bases. In germline, CDR1 is SGHTA, CDR2 FQGNSA. CDR3 length: 14 amino acids. V trimming: 3 bases; J trimming: 0 bases; junction bases outside the gene matches: 0. Here the CDR3 DNA reads TGTGCCAGCAGCTTTAGCGGGGGCTCCTACGAGCAGTACTTC. Its protein product is CASSFSGGSYEQYF.

This chain joins TRBV7-3 and TRBJ2-1; 9 nucleotides agree with TRBD2. Germline CDR1 is SGHTA and CDR2 is FQGTGA. J was trimmed by 8 bases and V by 2 bases; bases with no gene match: 4. CDR3 length equals 14 residues. CDR3: CASSLAGGPDEQFF. The CDR3 DNA sequence: TGTGCCAGCAGCTTAGCGGGGGGGCCGGATGAGCAGTTCTTC.

The genes are TRBV14 and TRBJ1-1; D is ambiguous. This CDR3 has 14 residues. Germline V gene data show CDR1 as SGHDN and CDR2 as FVKESK. With 3 bases removed from V and 4 bases from J, the gap between germline ends came to 12 bases. DNA of the CDR3: TGTGCCAGCAGCCACCTGGAAGGAGGCACTGAAGCTTTCTTT. Its translation: CASSHLEGGTEAFF.

This chain joins TRBV5-1 and TRBJ1-1, with D possibly TRBD1 on 5 matching bases. CDR1 SGHRS and CDR2 YFSETQ come from the germline V gene. Between the trimmed V and J ends, which lost 0 bases and 7 bases, there was a span of 7 bases. This CDR3 is built from 12 residues. The CDR3 nucleotides are TGCGCCAGCAGCTTGGGACAGAATGAAGCTTTCTTT. Protein sequence: CASSLGQNEAFF.

The chain couples TRBV9 to TRBJ2-1, with TRBD1 matching 12 bases. The V gene's germline CDR1 is SGDLS and CDR2 YYNGEE. The CDR3 covers 15 residues. V lost 3 bases to trimming and J lost 5 bases; unmatched junction nucleotides: 3. CDR3 in DNA: TGTGCCAGCAGCGGGGGGGACAGGGGGCACAATGAGCAGTTCTTC. Translated: CASSGGDRGHNEQFF.

The V gene is TRBV7-6, the J gene TRBJ2-2; a weak D match, TRBD1 (5 bases). The CDR3 covers 19 residues. The V gene's germline CDR1 is SGHVS and CDR2 FNYEAQ. The ends were cut back, 6 bases at V and 3 bases at J, with 26 bases in the middle. CDR3 loop: CASSPLGQGPRQHTGELFF. As DNA, the CDR3 is TGTGCCAGCAGTCCCCTGGGGCAGGGCCCCCGACAACACACCGGGGAGCTGTTTTTT.

The J gene is TRBJ2-1, the V gene TRBV11-2; 7 bases agree with TRBD1. Trimming took 5 bases from V and 4 from J; bases not matched to a gene: 8. The germline gives CDR1 SGHAT, CDR2 FQNNGV. CDR3 length: 15 amino acids. Here the CDR3 DNA reads TGTGCCAGCAGCCCCCGGGACAGCCTTTACAATGAGCAGTTCTTC. Amino acids: CASSPRDSLYNEQFF. Using reference TRBV11-2 and TRBJ2-1 for the parts outside the CDR3, the full variable domain is EAGVAQSPRYKIIEKRQSVAFWCNPISGHATLYWYQQILGQGPKLLIQFQNNGVVDDSQLPKDRFSAERLKGVDSTLKIQPAKLEDSAVYLCASSPRDSLYNEQFFGPGTRLTVL.

This clone was counted a single time. The chain has TRBV6-1 and TRBJ1-1, with D perhaps TRBD1 (6 bases). The CDR3 consists of 14 residues. The germline V gene has CDR1 MNHNS and CDR2 SASEGT. V lost 7 bases and J 3 bases, leaving 15 bases between the germline ends. CDR3 protein: CASTHREGYTEAFF. CDR3 bases: TGTGCCAGCACACACAGGGAGGGGTACACTGAAGCTTTCTTT.

The rearrangement links TRBV10-1 to TRBJ2-1; 11 nucleotides line up with TRBD1. The CDR3 totals 16 residues. The V gene's germline CDR1 is WNHNN and CDR2 SYGVQD (reference sequence). V was clipped by 4 bases and J by 4 bases; unmatched bases: 6. CDR3: CASSGAGTGGYNEQFF. Here the CDR3 DNA reads TGCGCCAGCAGTGGGGCCGGGACAGGGGGTTACAATGAGCAGTTCTTC.

CDR3 protein: CASSLDQRGYNEQFF. DNA for the CDR3: TGTGCCAGCAGCTTAGATCAGCGGGGCTACAATGAGCAGTTCTTC. The rearrangement links TRBV11-2 to TRBJ2-1, with 7 bases matching TRBD2. This CDR3 comprises 15 residues. Losses at the gene ends were 0 bases for V and 3 bases for J; bases not matched to a gene: 2. The germline V gene encodes CDR1 SGHAT and CDR2 FQNNGV.

The CDR3 DNA is TGTGCCAGCACCCAGACAGGGGTTAACTATGGCTACACCTTC. It specifies CASTQTGVNYGYTF. J is TRBJ1-2 and V is TRBV2, with 8 nucleotides matching TRBD1. The CDR3 spans 14 residues. V shed 7 bases, J shed 1 base, and the junction held 5 bases outside the gene matches. The germline V gene encodes CDR1 SNHLY and CDR2 FYNNEI.

The chain carries TRBV5-1 and TRBJ2-5; possibly TRBD2 for D (6 bases). The germline gives CDR1 SGHRS, CDR2 YFSETQ. V lost 0 bases and J 9 bases, leaving 15 bases between the germline ends. The CDR3 is 14 amino acids. The CDR3, as DNA: TGCGCCAGCAGCTTGGGGGACTCTCAGGCGGCCCAGTACTTC. It codes for CASSLGDSQAAQYF.

The chain couples TRBV19 to TRBJ1-5; 9 nucleotides match TRBD1. In germline, CDR1 is LNHDA, CDR2 SQIVND (reference sequence). V lost 3 bases to trimming and J lost 5 bases; unmatched junction nucleotides: 5. There are 15 residues in the CDR3. This CDR3 is CASSIWDRVDQPQHF. The CDR3 bases are TGTGCCAGTAGTATTTGGGACAGGGTGGATCAGCCCCAGCATTTT.

This clone was seen a few times. This chain uses TRBV6-1 with TRBJ2-3, with 13 bases matching TRBD2. Germline V lookup: CDR1 MNHNS, CDR2 SASEGT. Trimming removed 4 bases from V and 0 bases from J; junction bases left unmatched: 4. This CDR3 contains 17 residues. This CDR3 reads CASSGTSGGASTDTQYF. For the CDR3, the DNA is TGTGCCAGCAGTGGGACTAGCGGGGGTGCTAGCACAGATACGCAGTATTTT.

As concerns this clone: One end of the junction does not line up with germline, which may come from a read error. This chain joins TRBV5-4 and TRBJ2-1, with D perhaps matching TRBD1 (6 bases). This CDR3 is 15 amino acids long. Germline assignment: CDR1 SGHNT and CDR2 YYREEE (reference sequence). The CDR3 DNA is TGTGCCAGCAGCCCAGAAACAGGGAGCCACAATGAGCAATTCTTC. Amino acid sequence: CASSPETGSHNEQFF. Based on the CDR3 plus reference TRBV5-4 and TRBJ2-1, the full variable domain is ETGVTQSPTHLIKTRGQQVTLRCSSQSGHNTVSWYQQALGQGPQFIFQYYREEENGRGNFPPRFSGLQFPNYSSELNVNALELDDSALYLCASSPETGSHNEQFFGPGTRLTVL.

The chain joins TRBV14 to TRBJ1-4, with TRBD1 matching over 8 bases. Losses at the gene ends were 4 bases for V and 5 bases for J; bases not matched to a gene: 6. Germline V gene sequence: CDR1 SGHDN, CDR2 FVKESK. CDR3 size: 15 residues. CDR3 in amino acids: CASSRRTGTNEKLFF. The CDR3 nucleotides are TGTGCCAGCAGCCGCCGGACAGGGACCAATGAAAAACTGTTTTTT.

This clone was seen a single time. This rearrangement joins TRBV28 to TRBJ2-5; TRBD2 matches 11 bases. CDR3 length: 18 residues. V was clipped by 1 base and J by 2 bases; unmatched bases: 9. Germline V gene sequence: CDR1 MDHEN, CDR2 SYDVKM. DNA of the CDR3: TGTGCCAGCAGTTTATATTTCCTAGCGGGGGGACCACAAGAGACCCAGTACTTC. Amino acids: CASSLYFLAGGPQETQYF.

The chain joins TRBV7-6 to TRBJ2-1; D is possibly TRBD2 (7 bases). The CDR3 length is 14 residues. Trimming took off 1 base at V and 8 bases at J, with 12 bases between the two ends. Germline CDR1 is SGHVS and CDR2 is FNYEAQ. The CDR3 here is CASSLEVGGDEQFF. The CDR3 DNA is TGTGCCAGCAGCTTAGAAGTAGGGGGGGATGAGCAGTTCTTC.